The subject of this entry is one T cell receptor (beta chain). This entry is derived from a study of blood T cell repertoires in COVID-19. Overall study context: Whether acute or convalescent, the COVID-19 samples came from the United States, Italy and Spain.

Generated by immunoSEQ multiplex PCR, the TCRdb table keeps only in-frame clones and is missing some. The sample has around 150,000 clones; 80% to 85% are singletons. This TCR was recovered from a woman aged 60-70 years with acute or convalescent COVID-19. Sequenced input: peripheral blood.

CDR3 nucleotide sequence: TGTGCCACTCAGAATGAAAAACTGTTTTTT. Translating gives CATQNEKLFF. The V gene is TRBV3-1 (or the pseudogene TRBV3-2), the J gene TRBJ1-4; D unclear. This CDR3 has 10 residues. Trimming took 10 bases from V and 5 from J, leaving 5 bases between them. Looked up from germline, CDR1 is LGHDT and CDR2 is YNNKEL (reference sequence).